Listed below are T cell receptor beta chains from one sample, sequenced in a study of circulating tumor DNA in untreated peripheral T-cell lymphoma. Here immunoSEQ multiplex PCR was the method, and the copy in TCRdb shows in-frame clones only, minus some. The table records 8,000 to 9,000 clones, roughly 85% of them present only once. The sequencing sample was made of tumor tissue. The receptors shown here come from a human donor with peripheral T-cell lymphoma. Both conserved end residues are part of each CDR3. Each record gives: J gene, D gene, V gene, clone size, CDR3 DNA, CDR3 protein. A D gene is named only where the DNA matches it firmly. Size is stated for part of the rows, as once, few or many counts, or as a class when the clone is expanded.

TRBJ1-1	.	TRBV29-1	.	TGCAGCGTCACGACAGCGAACACTGAAGCTTTCTTT	CSVTTANTEAFF
TRBJ1-2	.	TRBV30	.	TGTGCCTGGAGCCAAAAGGGGTCGCTCCCGCTCTATGGCTACACCTTC	CAWSQKGSLPLYGYTF
TRBJ2-3	TRBD1	TRBV18	.	TGTGCCAGCTCACCGAGACAGGGCCCAGATACGCAGTATTTT	CASSPRQGPDTQYF
TRBJ1-1	.	TRBV4-1	.	TGCGCCAGCAGCCAACTGATAAACCCTGAAGCTTTCTTT	CASSQLINPEAFF
TRBJ1-3	.	TRBV25-1	.	TGTGCCAGCAGCGACAGTCAGGGGCCTGGAAACACCATATATTTT	CASSDSQGPGNTIYF
TRBJ1-2	.	TRBV15	.	TGTGCCACCAGCAGCGGAGGGGGAAGACATGGCTACACCTTC	CATSSGGGRHGYTF
TRBJ1-5	.	TRBV4-1	.	TGCGCCAGCAGCCAAGATCGCACAGGGACACAGCCCCAGCATTTT	CASSQDRTGTQPQHF
TRBJ1-4	.	TRBV30	.	TGTGCCTGGACTACAGGCCGCGAACTGTTTTTT	CAWTTGRELFF
TRBJ2-5	TRBD1	TRBV6-8	.	TGTGCCAGCAGTTCCGGGACAGGGGGCGTGGAGACCCAGTACTTC	CASSSGTGGVETQYF
TRBJ1-5	.	TRBV11-3	.	TGTGCCAGCAGCTTGGCCGGGGGGGGCCAGCCCCAGCATTTT	CASSLAGGGQPQHF
TRBJ2-7	.	TRBV1	.	TGCGCCAGCAGCCAAGATATGAAGGACCTACGGGAGCAGTACTTC	CASSQDMKDLREQYF
TRBJ1-1	.	TRBV11-3	.	TGTGCCAGCAGCTCCCGGTGGGGAGAGACTGAAGCTTTCTTT	CASSSRWGETEAFF
TRBJ2-7	TRBD1	TRBV6-8	.	TGTGCCAGCACTTCGGGACAGGGGATATACGAGCAGTACTTC	CASTSGQGIYEQYF
TRBJ2-7	.	TRBV29-1	.	TGCAGCGTTGTTTCCCAACGGGTCGGCTACGAGCAGTACTTC	CSVVSQRVGYEQYF
TRBJ2-5	TRBD2	TRBV30	.	TGTGCCTGGAGTAACGGACTAGCGGAGACCCAGTACTTC	CAWSNGLAETQYF
TRBJ2-7	.	TRBV23-1	.	TGCGCCAGCAGCCAAGATGGGGAAGGGTACGAGCAGTACTTC	CASSQDGEGYEQYF
TRBJ2-3	.	TRBV11-3	.	TGTGCCAGCAGCGGAACAGGATCTAGCACAGATACGCAGTATTTT	CASSGTGSSTDTQYF
TRBJ1-5	.	TRBV19	.	TGTGCCAGTAGAAGGGGCCAAAGCGAAAATCAGCCCCAGCATTTT	CASRRGQSENQPQHF
TRBJ2-1	TRBD2	TRBV23-1	few	TGCGCCAGCAGCCAAGACCATCTAGCGGGGGGTAATGAGCAGTTCTTC	CASSQDHLAGGNEQFF
TRBJ2-7	.	TRBV11-3	once	TGTGCCAGCAGCTTCGGACGGTCGACCTACGAGCAGTACTTC	CASSFGRSTYEQYF